The entry below gives a single T cell receptor (beta chain) sequence along with its context. Its antigen is still unknown. Base qualities were left out, and no much larger clone turns up one base away. Another Seattle source contributed samples from volunteer blood donors who had recovered from COVID-19. Each collaborating institution followed its own protocols to collect whole blood in K2EDTA tubes. For TCRbeta analysis, collaborator samples were shipped as frozen whole blood, as isolated PBMCs, or as DNA extracted from either sample type. These data are taken from a study of blood T cell repertoires in COVID-19 (dated by TCRdb to about 2020). Regarding the study in general: Samples covering the acute and convalescent phases of COVID-19 were provided by collaborators in the United States, Italy and Spain. The repertoires were made available in a free public database intended to serve as a resource for research on the immune response to SARS-CoV-2. Where available, HLA class I and class II types were obtained from metadata supplied by the sample provider rather than from assay-based typing. Samples came from the ongoing ImmuneRACE study (first 160 participants) plus 1,254 subjects from 6 global collaborators. Sample metadata almost always included a de-identified subject ID, COVID-19 status, age in years and sex. The dataset comprised deeply sampled blood TCRbeta repertoires from subjects exposed to, actively infected with, or recovered from COVID-19. The prospective study material was composed of cDNA or gDNA derived from T cells, B-cell-depleted T cells, or PBMCs. Results the study describes overall, beyond this receptor: The amount of clinical and demographic metadata varied by source and participant and was provided uncurated.

TCRbeta CDR3 regions were amplified from genomic DNA by means of the immunoSEQ Assay, a bias-controlled multiplex PCR. In the paper's pipeline: Within the assay, amplification of reference gene primers was used to estimate how many nucleated cells each sample contained. Sequence reads were collapsed and filtered to measure the absolute abundance of every unique TCRbeta CDR3 rearrangement. For each sample, productive Simpson clonality was calculated by taking the square root of Simpson's diversity index across productive rearrangements. TCRdb's version of the immuneACCESS table is confined to in-frame rearrangements and falls short of the full clone set. An unresolved V gene accounts for under half of the shortfall where checked; the remainder is of unknown origin. That table supplies the V and J calls and clone size; D and trimming were determined from the DNA. Within this sample are about 130,000 clones, with around 80% of them counted one time only. The ten top clones hold roughly 9.7% of the sample.

The V and J ends are trimmed by 9 bases and 5 bases, leaving 25 bases between them. CDR1 and CDR2, looked up from the germline V gene (reference sequence), are LNHDA and SQIVND. The CDR3 starts with the cysteine, ends with the phenylalanine, and has 16 residues. Only CDR3 DNA remains: 48 bases, in frame from the first base. The chain was built from TRBV19 and TRBJ1-2; the best D guess is TRBD1, with 6 bases matching. The TCR sequence derives from a man in his 60s who had recovered from COVID-19. Specimen: peripheral blood. The DNA reads as follows: TGTGCCAGCTCTCGGGACAACGGCCCGGGAGGGTATGGCTACACCTTC. Its protein is CASSRDNGPGGYGYTF.